This is a list of T cell receptor beta chains from one sample in a study of patients and donors after allogeneic stem cell transplantation. Each CDR3 protein gets one entry after TCRdb re-called the RT-PCR reads with MiXCR. This sample has about 410,000 distinct CDR3 sequences; around 15% occur once, and the top ten carry 6.5% to 7.5%. The sample taken for sequencing was blood, either unsorted or a sorted T cell fraction (not recorded which). The receptors were sampled from a human donor who was either an allogeneic HSCT recipient or a stem cell or donor lymphocyte infusion donor (not recorded which). It is not recorded whose cells these are; they may come from a transplant donor. The CDR3 runs from the conserved cysteine through the conserved F or W. D genes are given only for firm matches. A row's size may be missing; if present it is once, few, many or a size class.

clone_size j_call d_call v_call cdr3_nt cdr3_aa
few TRBJ2-3 NA TRBV7-9 TGTGCCAGCAGCTTGGGTGCGGGATACACAGATACGCAGTATTTT CASSLGAGYTDTQYF
NA TRBJ1-2 NA TRBV15 TGTGCCACCAGCAGAGAGGACGGCACTAACTATGGCTACACCTTC CATSREDGTNYGYTF
NA TRBJ1-1 NA TRBV30 TGTGCCTGGACCAACCGTCGGGACGGTGAAGCTTTCTTT CAWTNRRDGEAFF
NA TRBJ2-3 NA TRBV27 TGTGCCAGCAGTCAACGCAGGGTTGGGACAGATACGCAGTATTTT CASSQRRVGTDTQYF
few TRBJ2-3 NA TRBV28 TGTGCCAGCAGTTTCCCACTAGAGGCAGATACGCAGTATTTT CASSFPLEADTQYF
few TRBJ1-6 NA TRBV5-5 TGTGCCAGCAGCTTACGTCCTACCGATTCACCCCTCCACTTT CASSLRPTDSPLHF
NA TRBJ2-7 NA TRBV13 TGTGCCAGCAGCTCAAGGACAGTAAGCTTATACGAGCAGTACTTC CASSSRTVSLYEQYF
NA TRBJ2-1 TRBD1 TRBV27 TGTGCCAGCAGTTGGGACAGCTACAATGAGCAGTTCTTC CASSWDSYNEQFF
NA TRBJ1-2 NA TRBV7-9 TGTGCCAGCAGCTTATTGGCCACAGGTTACTATGGCTACACCTTC CASSLLATGYYGYTF
few TRBJ1-5 NA TRBV20-1 TGCAGTGCTAGATACCAGGGAACCAGCAATCAGCCCCAGCATTTT CSARYQGTSNQPQHF
few TRBJ2-5 NA TRBV6-1 TGTGCCAGCAGGATACTCCGGGACTTCCAAGAGACCCAGTACTTC CASRILRDFQETQYF
NA TRBJ2-4 NA TRBV12-3/TRBV12-4 TGTGCCAGCAGCAGAGTCGGTGTCCTAGCCAAAAACATTCAGTACTTC CASSRVGVLAKNIQYF
few TRBJ1-2 NA TRBV7-9 TGTGCCAGCAGCTTTTCCGTTTTGGGATCACACGGCTACACCTTC CASSFSVLGSHGYTF
NA TRBJ2-3 NA TRBV19 TGTGCCAGTAGTATGTTTCAGGGGTTGATTGCAGATACGCAGTATTTT CASSMFQGLIADTQYF